This TCR beta chain originates from a study of OX40 agonist ivuxolimab in advanced cancers. Study information: Patients were given ivuxolimab, an antibody that agonizes OX40 (CD134).

The germline V gene has CDR1 SGHAT and CDR2 FQNNGV. With 3 bases removed from V and 5 bases from J, the gap between germline ends came to 10 bases. This CDR3 has 13 amino acids. Assay: immunoSEQ multiplex PCR; the TCRdb copy retains only in-frame clones and omits some. The repertoire holds about 26,000 clones, with 79% as singletons. This specimen consisted of CD4+ or CD8+ T cells sorted from blood, obtained in a trial of the OX40 agonist ivuxolimab. J is TRBJ2-5 and V is TRBV11-2, with D possibly TRBD2 on 5 matching bases. The receptor was isolated from an adult with an advanced solid tumor such as melanoma, head and neck, liver or kidney cancer. CDR3 sequence: CASSFTPGETQYF. As DNA, the CDR3 is TGTGCCAGCAGCTTCACCCCGGGGGAGACCCAGTACTTC.